The 29 T cell receptor beta chains in this list originate from one sample, sequenced in a study of T cell responses to AZD1222 COVID-19 vaccine. This table comes from immunoSEQ multiplex PCR, and its TCRdb copy is limited to in-frame clones, with some not included. The sample has approximately 110,000 clones; 70% to 90% are singletons. This material consisted of peripheral blood, taken 28 days after the second AZD1222 dose. The receptor source for this set is an adult who received the AZD1222 COVID-19 vaccine.

The gene calls are TRBV27 and TRBJ1-1; 12 nucleotides match TRBD1. CDR3 length: 14 amino acids. CDR1 and CDR2 from the germline V gene are MNHEY and SMNVEV (reference sequence). Trimming took 8 bases from V and 9 from J; bases not matched to a gene: 10. The CDR3 bases are TGTGCCAGCGGCTTAGCCGGGACAGGGGGCAAAGCTTTCTTT. Protein sequence: CASGLAGTGGKAFF.

The rearrangement joins TRBV2 to TRBJ1-2; 7 bases are a match to TRBD1. Germline CDR1 SNHLY, CDR2 FYNNEI. The V segment lost 5 bases and the J segment 0 bases; nucleotides outside the gene matches: 9. The CDR3 has 16 amino acids. DNA for the CDR3: TGTGCCAGCAGTATGACCCGGGACAGTACTAACTATGGCTACACCTTC. Amino acid sequence: CASSMTRDSTNYGYTF.

The CDR3 protein is CASSVLGDNTEAFF. In DNA form, the CDR3 reads TGTGCCAGCTCCGTCCTCGGGGACAACACTGAAGCTTTCTTT. The rearrangement uses TRBV18 and TRBJ1-1, with D tentatively TRBD1 (5 bases). The ends were cut back, 6 bases at V and 2 bases at J, with 13 bases in the middle. The CDR3 totals 14 residues. Germline lookup yields CDR1 KGHSH and CDR2 LQKENI.

CDR3 loop: CASSPRLGDRVNSNQPQHF. The CDR3 nucleotides read TGTGCCAGCAGTCCCCGTTTAGGGGACAGGGTAAATAGCAATCAGCCCCAGCATTTT. J is TRBJ1-5 and V is TRBV6-6; 9 nucleotides line up with TRBD1. The germline CDR1 and CDR2 sequences are MNHNY and SVGAGI (reference sequence). The CDR3 is 19 residues long. Unmatched junction bases numbered 14, after V lost 5 bases and J lost 0 bases.

This rearrangement joins TRBV27 to TRBJ1-1, with a possible D match to TRBD1 (5 bases). This CDR3 has 13 residues. Trimming left V 6 bases short and J 6 bases short, with 14 bases between. From germline, CDR1 is MNHEY and CDR2 SMNVEV (reference sequence). The CDR3 region is CASSRLGTPEAFF. In DNA, the CDR3 is TGTGCCAGCAGCCGGCTGGGGACCCCTGAAGCTTTCTTT.

This clone is large (0.1 to 1%). The chain carries TRBV4-2 and TRBJ2-1; 8 nucleotides agree with TRBD1. The CDR3 has 15 amino acids. The V gene's germline CDR1 is LGHNA and CDR2 YNFKEQ. The trim removed 2 bases at V and 7 bases at J, leaving 7 bases unmatched. The CDR3 is CASSQLDRETNEQFF. CDR3 bases: TGTGCCAGCAGCCAATTGGACAGGGAGACGAATGAGCAGTTCTTC.

V gene TRBV2 combines with J gene TRBJ1-6, with 7 nucleotides matching TRBD1. The CDR3 sequence is 15 residues long. The V segment lost 7 bases and the J segment 4 bases; nucleotides outside the gene matches: 7. Germline loops: CDR1 SNHLY, CDR2 FYNNEI. The CDR3 protein is CASKATGEYNSPLHF. The CDR3 bases are TGTGCCAGCAAAGCCACAGGGGAGTATAATTCACCCCTCCACTTT.

V gene TRBV4-2 combines with J gene TRBJ2-3; 9 nucleotides match TRBD2. V shed 1 base, J shed 1 base, and the junction held 3 bases outside the gene matches. The CDR3 has 16 residues. Germline CDR1 is LGHNA and CDR2 is YNFKEQ. CDR3 loop: CASSQGWTSGTDTQYF. CDR3 in DNA: TGTGCCAGCAGCCAAGGGTGGACTAGCGGCACAGATACGCAGTATTTT.

The chain joins TRBV2 to TRBJ2-6; the D gene is possibly TRBD2 (5 bases). The CDR3 length is 18 residues. CDR1 is SNHLY and CDR2 is FYNNEI in the germline V gene. Trimming took off 5 bases at V and 0 bases at J, with 17 bases between the two ends. For the CDR3, the DNA is TGTGCCAGCAGTCTCTCCGCCTCAGGACTCTCTGGGGCCAACGTCCTGACTTTC. The encoded protein is CASSLSASGLSGANVLTF.

V gene TRBV25-1 combines with J gene TRBJ1-1, with D perhaps matching TRBD1 (6 bases). This CDR3 is 15 amino acids long. V was cut by 2 bases and J by 1 base, with 11 bases left in between. Per germline, CDR1 MGHDK and CDR2 SYGVNS. The CDR3 loop is CASSEIAGANTEAFF. For the CDR3, the DNA is TGTGCCAGCAGTGAAATCGCAGGGGCGAACACTGAAGCTTTCTTT.

The rearrangement links TRBV2 to TRBJ2-5; 9 bases are a match to TRBD1. The CDR3 has 15 amino acids. Germline trimming cut 3 bases from V and 1 base from J; bases unmatched to any gene: 3. The germline V gene encodes CDR1 SNHLY and CDR2 FYNNEI. CDR3 DNA: TGTGCCAGCAGTGAGGACAGGGGAGTCCAAGAGACCCAGTACTTC. It is translated as CASSEDRGVQETQYF. The full variable domain, completed using reference TRBV2 and TRBJ2-5, is EPEVTQTPSHQVTQMGQEVILRCVPISNHLYFYWYRQILGQKVEFLVSFYNNEISEKSEIFDDQFSVERPDGSNFTLKIRSTKLEDSAMYFCASSEDRGVQETQYFGPGTRLLVL.

This chain connects TRBV27 to TRBJ2-6, with TRBD1 matching over 8 bases. Germline V gene sequence: CDR1 MNHEY, CDR2 SMNVEV (reference sequence). The CDR3 consists of 18 residues. The V and J ends lost 2 bases and 2 bases, in that order; junction bases with no gene match: 8. The CDR3 reads CASSLADRVGAGANVLTF. The CDR3 region has the DNA TGTGCCAGCAGTTTAGCGGACAGGGTAGGCGCTGGGGCCAACGTCCTGACTTTC.

The V and J genes are TRBV5-5 and TRBJ1-1; unclear D gene. Germline values: CDR1 SGHKS, CDR2 YYEKEE (reference sequence). This CDR3 is 14 amino acids long. V lost 2 bases, J lost 4 bases, and 12 bases lay in between. This CDR3 reads CASSLSPRFTEAFF. CDR3 DNA: TGTGCCAGCAGCTTATCTCCTAGGTTCACTGAAGCTTTCTTT.

The genes are TRBV12-5 and TRBJ1-2; 7 bases line up with TRBD1. The germline gives CDR1 LGHNT, CDR2 FRNRAP. V was pared by 5 bases and J by 2 bases, with 2 bases of the junction left unmatched. The CDR3 has 13 amino acids. DNA of the CDR3: TGTGCTAGTGGTCCGACAGGGAACTATGGCTACACCTTC. As protein: CASGPTGNYGYTF.

This chain joins TRBV30 and TRBJ1-1; 7 nucleotides line up with TRBD1. The length of the CDR3 is 17 residues. The V gene end was trimmed by 3 bases and the J gene end by 5 bases; junction bases not matched to a gene: 18. Germline CDR1 reads GTSNPN; CDR2 reads SVGIG (reference sequence). CDR3: CAWSAAFFGQARTEAFF. CDR3 DNA: TGTGCCTGGAGCGCCGCATTCTTTGGACAGGCAAGGACTGAAGCTTTCTTT.

Points on this clone: At the DNA level, this CDR3 is encoded by other sequences in the same sample as well. V usage is TRBV7-6 and J usage is TRBJ1-5; no firm D call. The germline V and J ends were trimmed by 2 bases and 7 bases, with 9 bases remaining between them. Per germline, CDR1 SGHVS and CDR2 FNYEAQ. The CDR3 consists of 13 residues. CDR3 amino acids: CASSLSGNQPQHF. CDR3 sequence (DNA): TGTGCCAGCAGCTTATCGGGGAACCAGCCCCAGCATTTT.

The chain joins TRBV4-2 to TRBJ2-5; perhaps D is TRBD1 or TRBD2 (6 bases each). This CDR3 region has 15 residues. Germline V CDR1 and CDR2: LGHNA, YNFKEQ. Between the trimmed V and J ends, which lost 0 bases and 5 bases, there was a span of 13 bases. The CDR3 is CASSQESGGQETQYF. The DNA of the CDR3 is TGTGCCAGCAGCCAAGAAAGTGGGGGGCAGGAGACCCAGTACTTC.

The J gene is TRBJ1-1, the V gene TRBV5-1, with 7 bases fitting TRBD1. V was clipped by 4 bases and J by 0 bases; unmatched bases: 6. Germline assignment: CDR1 SGHRS and CDR2 YFSETQ. This CDR3 has 15 amino acids. DNA of the CDR3: TGCGCCAGCAGCACTATCCAGGGGGTGAACACTGAAGCTTTCTTT. Translation gives CASSTIQGVNTEAFF.

With respect to this clone: Compared with germline, one end of the junction differs, possibly owing to a read error. This chain uses TRBV7-9 with TRBJ2-7, with 7 bases lining up with TRBD2. Germline V gene lookup returns CDR1 SEHNR and CDR2 FQNEAQ (reference sequence). This CDR3 comprises 13 residues. The CDR3 DNA reads as TGTGCCAGCAGCTTAGAGGGAGGGCGGCCCACGAACTTC. Translating gives CASSLEGGRPTNF.

The chain combines TRBV29-1 with TRBJ1-2, with unresolved D. Trimming removed 3 bases from V and 2 bases from J, with 4 bases in between. The CDR3 sequence is 11 residues long. Per germline, CDR1 SQVTM and CDR2 ANQGSEA. The CDR3 nucleotides read TGCAGCGTTGAGACAAACTATGGCTACACCTTC. Its translation is CSVETNYGYTF.

This clone was detected once. Written as DNA, the CDR3 is TGTGCCAGCAGTGTTGTGCTAGCGGGAGGAGAGACCCAGTACTTC. It specifies CASSVVLAGGETQYF. V and J are TRBV2 and TRBJ2-5, with 11 nucleotides matching TRBD2. J was trimmed by 4 bases and V by 4 bases; bases with no gene match: 5. Germline CDR1 is SNHLY and CDR2 is FYNNEI. This CDR3 contains 15 residues.

The chain links TRBV6-5 to TRBJ2-7, with D uncertain. The CDR3 runs to 12 residues. V was shortened by 5 bases and J by 3 bases, with 8 bases between the two germline ends. Germline lookup yields CDR1 MNHEY and CDR2 SVGAGI. This CDR3 is CASSQRIYEQYF. Written as DNA, the CDR3 is TGTGCCAGCAGTCAACGGATCTACGAGCAGTACTTC.

The V and J genes are TRBV12-3 or TRBV12-4 and TRBJ1-5; no clear D. The CDR3 has 13 amino acids. Trimming stripped 5 bases from V and 4 bases from J, with 9 bases between. CDR3 in DNA: TGTGCCAGCAGTGGCAGTCGGAATCAGCCCCAGCATTTT. This encodes CASSGSRNQPQHF.

The chain uses TRBV27 and TRBJ2-5, with 14 bases matching TRBD2. V was pared by 4 bases and J by 4 bases, with 8 bases of the junction left unmatched. CDR1 and CDR2 from the germline V gene are MNHEY and SMNVEV (reference sequence). This CDR3 comprises 17 residues. CDR3 bases: TGTGCCAGCAGTTCTCCCGGGACTAGCGGGAGTCGAGAGACCCAGTACTTC. Protein: CASSSPGTSGSRETQYF.

With respect to this clone: The junction departs from germline at one end; a sequencing error may be responsible. The gene calls are TRBV3-1 (or the pseudogene TRBV3-2) and TRBJ2-1; a possible D gene is TRBD2 (6 bases). CDR3 length: 14 residues. CDR1 and CDR2 (germline): LGHDT, YNNKEL (reference sequence). The CDR3 nucleotides read TGTGCCAGCAGCCATTCCCCGGGGGTTCCCATGCAGATCTTC. The encoded protein is CASSHSPGVPMQIF.

The rearrangement uses TRBV20-1 and TRBJ2-1; D may correspond to TRBD1 or TRBD2 (5 bases each). The germline gives CDR1 DFQATT, CDR2 SNEGSKA (reference sequence). The CDR3 runs 11 residues. Trimming stripped 3 bases from V and 9 bases from J, with 9 bases between. The CDR3 DNA is TGCAGTGCTAGGGGTGGGGGTGAGCAGTTCTTC. It yields the protein CSARGGGEQFF.

The rearrangement uses TRBV4-1 and TRBJ1-1; TRBD1 might be the D (5 bases). The CDR3 covers 15 residues. The germline CDR1 and CDR2 sequences are MGHRA and YSYEKL. V lost 4 bases, J lost 2 bases, and 14 bases lay in between. CDR3 DNA sequence: TGCGCCAGCAGCCGCGGGGGGAACCCTAACACTGAAGCTTTCTTT. Translated: CASSRGGNPNTEAFF.

The V and J genes are TRBV19 and TRBJ2-2; 7 bases line up with TRBD1. The CDR3 is 15 amino acids. The germline V gene encodes CDR1 LNHDA and CDR2 SQIVND (reference sequence). The V gene end was trimmed by 7 bases and the J gene end by 8 bases; junction bases not matched to a gene: 13. This chain's CDR3 is CASTPGVGGTGELFF. The CDR3 DNA is TGTGCCAGTACCCCCGGGGTAGGGGGCACAGGGGAGCTGTTTTTT.

The chain couples TRBV7-9 to TRBJ2-7; maybe TRBD2 (5 bases). CDR3 length equals 13 residues. Trimming took 10 bases from V and 3 from J, leaving 16 bases between them. Germline CDR1 reads SEHNR; CDR2 reads FQNEAQ (reference sequence). The CDR3 DNA reads TGTGCCATCGGCTTACCCGGGGACTACGAGCAGTACTTC. It yields the protein CAIGLPGDYEQYF. Full variable domain (remainder filled in from reference TRBV7-9 and TRBJ2-7): DTGVSQNPRHKITKRGQNVTFRCDPISEHNRLYWYRQTLGQGPEFLTYFQNEAQLEKSRLLSDRFSAERPKGSFSTLEIQRTEQGDSAMYLCAIGLPGDYEQYFGPGTRLTVT.